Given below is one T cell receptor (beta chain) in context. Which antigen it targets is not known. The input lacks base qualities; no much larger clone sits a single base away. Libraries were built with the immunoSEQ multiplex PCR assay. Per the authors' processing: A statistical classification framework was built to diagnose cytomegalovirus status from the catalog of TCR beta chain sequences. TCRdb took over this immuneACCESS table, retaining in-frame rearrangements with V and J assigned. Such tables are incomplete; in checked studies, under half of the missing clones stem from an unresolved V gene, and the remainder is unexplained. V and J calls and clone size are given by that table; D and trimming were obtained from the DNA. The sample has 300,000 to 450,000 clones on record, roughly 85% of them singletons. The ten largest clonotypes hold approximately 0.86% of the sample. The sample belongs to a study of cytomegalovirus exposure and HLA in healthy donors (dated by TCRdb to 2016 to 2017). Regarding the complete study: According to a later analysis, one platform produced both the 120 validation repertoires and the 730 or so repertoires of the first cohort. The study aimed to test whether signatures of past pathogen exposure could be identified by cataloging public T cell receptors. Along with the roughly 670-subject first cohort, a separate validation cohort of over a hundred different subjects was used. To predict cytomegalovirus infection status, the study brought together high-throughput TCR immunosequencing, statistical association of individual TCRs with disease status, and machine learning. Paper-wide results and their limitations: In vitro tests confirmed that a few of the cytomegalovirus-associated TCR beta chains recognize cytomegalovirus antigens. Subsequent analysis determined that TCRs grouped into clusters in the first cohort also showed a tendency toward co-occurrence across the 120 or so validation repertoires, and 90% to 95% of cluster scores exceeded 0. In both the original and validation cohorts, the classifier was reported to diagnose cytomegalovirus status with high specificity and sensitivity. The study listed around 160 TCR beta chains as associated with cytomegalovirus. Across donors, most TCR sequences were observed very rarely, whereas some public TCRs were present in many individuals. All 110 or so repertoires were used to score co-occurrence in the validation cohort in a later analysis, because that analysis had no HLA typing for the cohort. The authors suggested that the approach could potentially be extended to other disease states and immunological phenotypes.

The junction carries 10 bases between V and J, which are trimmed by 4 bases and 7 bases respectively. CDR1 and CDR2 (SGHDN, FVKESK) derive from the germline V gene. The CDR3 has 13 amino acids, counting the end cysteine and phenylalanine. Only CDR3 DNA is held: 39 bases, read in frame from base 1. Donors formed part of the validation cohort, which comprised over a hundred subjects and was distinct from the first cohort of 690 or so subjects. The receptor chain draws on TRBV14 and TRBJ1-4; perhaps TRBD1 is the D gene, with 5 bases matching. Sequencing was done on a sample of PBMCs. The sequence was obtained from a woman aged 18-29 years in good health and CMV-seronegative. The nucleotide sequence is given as TGTGCCAGCAGCCTGCGACAGCTTGAAAAACTGTTTTTT. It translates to CASSLRQLEKLFF.